Below are 27 T cell receptor beta chains sequenced from a single sample in a study of T-cell memory formation after mild COVID-19. Each CDR3 protein gets one entry after TCRdb re-called the 5' RACE reads with MiXCR. The profile shows tens of thousands of distinct CDR3 sequences, less than 15% of them singletons. Sequencing input: PBMCs or a T cell subset sorted from them (not recorded which). Source of these receptors: an adult woman who had mild COVID-19 (a few samples of this study predate the infection). Cell type and time point are not known.

This clonotype was counted between two and nine times. The chain uses TRBV4-2 and TRBJ1-3; no definite D call. Trimming took off 0 bases at V and 0 bases at J, with 12 bases between the two ends. In germline, CDR1 is LGHNA, CDR2 YNFKEQ. The CDR3 is 17 residues long. The CDR3 protein is CASSQDSLYSSGNTIYF. CDR3 nucleotides: TGTGCCAGCAGCCAAGACTCCCTTTACTCCTCTGGAAACACCATATATTTT.

The rearrangement links TRBV27 to TRBJ1-1, with D uncertain. The CDR3 consists of 14 residues. The germline V and J ends were trimmed by 6 bases and 1 base, with 12 bases remaining between them. In germline, CDR1 is MNHEY, CDR2 SMNVEV (reference sequence). In DNA form, the CDR3 reads TGTGCCAGCAGGTCGGGAGGCACGAACACTGAAGCTTTCTTT. Translating gives CASRSGGTNTEAFF.

This clonotype has just a few counts. The chain joins TRBV4-3 to TRBJ2-1, with 11 bases lining up with TRBD2. This CDR3 has 15 amino acids. Per the germline V gene, CDR1 is LGHNA and CDR2 is YSLEER. The V and J ends lost 2 bases and 4 bases, in that order; junction bases with no gene match: 1. This CDR3 reads CASSQRLAGYNEQFF. CDR3 bases: TGCGCCAGCAGCCAACGACTAGCGGGGTACAATGAGCAGTTCTTC.

This clonotype appeared a few times. The CDR3 DNA follows: TGTGCCAGCAGTACTTCTTACAGCGAAGATAATTCACCCCTCCACTTT. Its translation: CASSTSYSEDNSPLHF. The J gene is TRBJ1-6, the V gene TRBV12-3 or TRBV12-4; D is unclear. The germline V and J ends were trimmed by 5 bases and 5 bases, with 16 bases remaining between them. The CDR3 contains 16 residues.

This chain connects TRBV12-3 or TRBV12-4 to TRBJ2-5; D call uncertain. V was cut by 3 bases and J by 2 bases, with 7 bases left in between. CDR3 length: 13 residues. The CDR3 sequence is CASSFQRQETQYF. For the CDR3, the DNA is TGTGCCAGCAGTTTCCAGCGTCAAGAGACCCAGTACTTC.

This sequence joins TRBV5-6 and TRBJ2-2; D not certain. This CDR3 is 12 amino acids long. V lost 4 bases to trimming and J lost 5 bases, with 6 bases between them. Germline CDR1 SGHDT, CDR2 YYEEEE. The CDR3 coding sequence is TGTGCCAGCAGCATCCAGACCGGGGAGCTGTTTTTT. Encoded protein: CASSIQTGELFF.

The chain is built from TRBV2 and TRBJ2-1; maybe TRBD2 (6 bases). This CDR3 region has 16 residues. Germline CDR1 is SNHLY and CDR2 is FYNNEI. The V gene lost 1 base and the J gene lost 3 bases, with 13 bases spanning the gap. The chain's CDR3 is CASSEGRVGGYNEQFF. The CDR3 coding sequence is TGTGCCAGCAGTGAAGGCCGGGTGGGAGGCTACAATGAGCAGTTCTTC.

The chain couples TRBV4-3 to TRBJ2-7; the match to TRBD2 covers 9 bases. The CDR3 is 17 residues long. CDR1 is LGHNA, CDR2 YSLEER, per germline. Unmatched junction bases numbered 10, after V lost 0 bases and J lost 4 bases. The CDR3 DNA reads as TGCGCCAGCAGCCAAGATAGGAGTAGCGGGAGTGGTTACGAGCAGTACTTC. Residues: CASSQDRSSGSGYEQYF.

This clonotype was recorded a few times. A much larger clone differs by one base, so this may be a read error. The chain recombines TRBV6-2 or TRBV6-3 with TRBJ2-7; D unclear. The CDR3 is 11 residues long. Germline V gene data show CDR1 as MNHEY and CDR2 as SVGEGT. CDR3 protein: CASSHSYEQYF. The CDR3, as DNA: TGTGCCAGCAGTCACTCCTACGAGCAGTACTTC.

This chain links TRBV7-3 with TRBJ1-2; D remains ambiguous. V lost 7 bases and J 4 bases, leaving 4 bases between the germline ends. CDR1 and CDR2 from the germline V gene are SGHTA and FQGTGA. The CDR3 is 10 residues long. CDR3 in amino acids: CASTPYGYTF. CDR3 nucleotide sequence: TGTGCCAGCACCCCCTATGGCTACACCTTC.

This chain connects TRBV12-3 or TRBV12-4 to TRBJ1-1; D perhaps matches TRBD1 (6 bases). V lost 0 bases and J lost 4, with 18 bases in between. The CDR3 runs to 17 residues. The chain's CDR3 is CASSLATAGVGSTEAFF. Here the CDR3 DNA reads TGTGCCAGCAGTTTAGCTACCGCAGGGGTCGGTAGCACTGAAGCTTTCTTT.

The genes are TRBV24-1 and TRBJ2-1; D is uncertain. The V gene lost 7 bases and the J gene lost 4 bases, with 13 bases spanning the gap. Germline CDR1 and CDR2: KGHDR and SFDVKD. The CDR3 sequence is 14 residues long. The CDR3 reads CATSEKSLYNEQFF. In DNA form, the CDR3 reads TGTGCCACCAGCGAAAAATCCCTATACAATGAGCAGTTCTTC.

This chain links TRBV5-1 with TRBJ2-1, with no clear D. Trimming took 0 bases from V and 2 from J, leaving 15 bases between them. The length of the CDR3 is 17 residues. The V gene's germline CDR1 is SGHRS and CDR2 YFSETQ. The CDR3 region is CASSLEFSFAPYNEQFF. The DNA of the CDR3 is TGCGCCAGCAGCTTGGAGTTCTCCTTTGCCCCCTACAATGAGCAGTTCTTC.

This clonotype was picked up a small number of times. The chain is built from TRBV29-1 and TRBJ2-2, with 13 bases lining up with TRBD2. Germline V CDR1 and CDR2: SQVTM, ANQGSEA. Trimming removed 4 bases from V and 5 bases from J; junction bases left unmatched: 10. CDR3 size: 17 residues. CDR3 sequence: CSVGTSGSRVGTGELFF. For the CDR3, the DNA is TGCAGCGTTGGGACTAGCGGGAGTAGAGTCGGTACCGGGGAGCTGTTTTTT.

This clonotype occurred a few times. The chain uses TRBV24-1 and TRBJ2-7; unclear D gene. This CDR3 spans 13 amino acids. Germline CDR1 KGHDR, CDR2 SFDVKD. V dropped 9 bases and J dropped 2 bases, with 13 bases sitting between them. The CDR3 loop is CATPNPFTYEQYF. The CDR3 region has the DNA TGTGCCACCCCTAACCCGTTTACCTACGAGCAGTACTTC.

This clonotype has a handful of counts. The chain joins TRBV5-1 to TRBJ2-7, with TRBD2 matching 10 bases. Germline CDR1 reads SGHRS; CDR2 reads YFSETQ. V shed 2 bases and J 5 bases; nucleotides not matched to a gene: 4. The CDR3 extends over 14 amino acids. DNA for the CDR3: TGCGCCAGCAGCTTCGCTAGCGGGGGAGACGAGCAGTACTTC. Its translation: CASSFASGGDEQYF.

This clonotype was observed at least ten times. This chain joins TRBV20-1 and TRBJ2-5, with unresolved D. The CDR3 sequence is 13 residues long. Germline V gene lookup returns CDR1 DFQATT and CDR2 SNEGSKA (reference sequence). The germline V and J ends were trimmed by 1 base and 5 bases, with 11 bases remaining between them. CDR3 loop: CSARGNYGETQYF. For the CDR3, the DNA is TGCAGTGCTAGAGGGAACTACGGTGAGACCCAGTACTTC.

This clonotype was recorded only once. The genes are TRBV5-1 and TRBJ2-3; D call uncertain. The CDR3 sequence is 14 residues long. Germline V gives CDR1 SGHRS, CDR2 YFSETQ. Trimming cost V 0 bases and J 2 bases, with 7 bases left between them. The CDR3 DNA sequence: TGCGCCAGCAGCTTGGTGGGGTACACAGATACGCAGTATTTT. This translates into CASSLVGYTDTQYF.

This clonotype was picked up many times. The V gene is TRBV7-8, the J gene TRBJ2-1; D is perhaps TRBD1 (5 bases). The CDR3 contains 14 residues. The germline V gene encodes CDR1 SGHVS and CDR2 FQNEAQ. The V end was cut by 1 base, the J end by 8 bases, with 12 bases between. The CDR3 coding sequence is TGTGCCAGCAGCTTAGGGAGAGCCAGGGATGAGCAGTTCTTC. The encoded protein is CASSLGRARDEQFF.

The chain employs TRBV5-4 and TRBJ2-7; the match to TRBD2 covers 10 bases. This CDR3 contains 16 residues. V lost 4 bases to trimming and J lost 5 bases; unmatched junction nucleotides: 12. The germline V gene encodes CDR1 SGHNT and CDR2 YYREEE (reference sequence). Here the CDR3 reads CASSHRPLAGAHEQYF. The CDR3 DNA sequence: TGTGCCAGCAGCCACAGGCCGCTAGCGGGAGCACACGAGCAGTACTTC.

The V gene is TRBV27, the J gene TRBJ1-2; the D is unclear. CDR3 length: 12 amino acids. The V end lost 6 bases, the J end lost 8 bases, and 13 bases lay between the germline ends. Germline V gene data show CDR1 as MNHEY and CDR2 as SMNVEV (reference sequence). In nucleotides, the CDR3 is TGTGCCAGCAGGGGATATACGGAGGGCTACACCTTC. It translates to CASRGYTEGYTF.

The chain combines TRBV5-1 with TRBJ2-1; possible D gene TRBD2, 6 bases. V lost 6 bases to trimming and J lost 0 bases, with 19 bases between them. The CDR3 consists of 17 residues. CDR1 and CDR2 from the germline V gene are SGHRS and YFSETQ. CDR3 protein: CASTGLQIADSYNEQFF. DNA for the CDR3: TGCGCCAGCACCGGACTCCAGATAGCGGACTCCTACAATGAGCAGTTCTTC.

This clonotype came up once. An end of the junction differs from the germline gene, which may be a read error. The chain combines TRBV4-3 with TRBJ1-4, with TRBD1 matching over 8 bases. The CDR3 extends over 18 amino acids. The germline gives CDR1 LGHNA, CDR2 YSLEER. For the CDR3, the DNA is TGCGCCAGCAGCCAAGATTCACACTCCCGGGACAGGAATGAAAAACTGTTATTT. Translated, it gives CASSQDSHSRDRNEKLLF.

This clonotype was seen a handful of times. The J gene is TRBJ2-7, the V gene TRBV6-5, with TRBD1 as a possible D gene (5 bases). The CDR3 is 14 amino acids. Trimming took 7 bases from V and 2 from J, leaving 15 bases between them. Germline V lookup: CDR1 MNHEY, CDR2 SVGAGI. This chain's CDR3 is CASTQAQGTYEQYF. The CDR3 bases are TGTGCCAGCACGCAGGCGCAGGGAACCTACGAGCAGTACTTC.

This clonotype was picked up many times. This chain uses TRBV19 with TRBJ2-3, with 11 bases identical to TRBD2. This CDR3 comprises 15 residues. Germline V gives CDR1 LNHDA, CDR2 SQIVND (reference sequence). CDR3 coding DNA: TGTGCGACAAAAGTGGTAGCGGGAGGGTCCGATACGCAGTATTTT. Translation gives CATKVVAGGSDTQYF.

The chain uses TRBV12-3 or TRBV12-4 and TRBJ2-5; D unclear. This CDR3 comprises 12 residues. V lost 3 bases and J lost 5, with 7 bases in between. In DNA, the CDR3 is TGTGCCAGCAGTTTCCTTAGTGAGACCCAGTACTTC. Translated, it gives CASSFLSETQYF.

This clonotype was counted only a few times. The chain employs TRBV10-3 and TRBJ1-1; D perhaps matches TRBD1 (5 bases). Germline CDR1 ENHRY, CDR2 SYGVKD. The CDR3 spans 14 residues. The V end was cut by 0 bases, the J end by 8 bases, with 13 bases between. CDR3 sequence: CAISESGLTTEAFF. Written as DNA, the CDR3 is TGTGCCATCAGTGAGTCGGGGCTGACAACCGAAGCTTTCTTT.